The entry below gives a single TCR beta chain sequence along with its context. The antigen it binds to is not known. No clone much larger than this one lies a single base away; base qualities are absent. According to the germline V gene, CDR1 reads SQVTM and CDR2 reads ANQGSEA. Counted from cysteine to phenylalanine, this CDR3 has 12 amino acids. The CDR3 DNA has 36 bases and is translated from base 1. Trimming removed 8 bases from V and 2 bases from J; the gene matches leave 4 bases unexplained. This entry belongs to a study of CD8+ T cells in alopecia areata (dated by TCRdb to 2017 to 2018). In the study overall: The treated patients, all with moderate-to-severe alopecia areata, were enrolled in an open-label pilot trial of oral tofacitinib given at 5 to 10 mg twice daily. Tofacitinib was administered for 6 to 18 months, and 6 months of follow-up off drug were then conducted to assess delayed response and recurrence. To study T cell clonal expansion in alopecia areata, the researchers applied high-throughput TCRbeta sequencing to both the C3H/HeJ mouse model and human patients. Human TCRbeta sequencing covered scalp tissue and sorted CD4+ and CD8+ peripheral blood T cells from patchy and totalis/universalis alopecia areata patients and healthy controls. Patients on tofacitinib were biopsied at baseline and after 4 and 24 weeks of treatment, and several of the patients also had a later scalp biopsy. Scalp clonality was compared among normal scalp (n=4), patchy alopecia areata scalp (n=8), and alopecia totalis/universalis scalp (n=8). The RNA source kit depended on sample type: the PAXgene miRNA kit for fixed scalp, the miRNeasy kit for PBMCs, and the RNeasy kit for mouse skin. TCRbeta CDR3 regions were amplified by immunoSEQ multiplex PCR with 35 Vbeta forward and 13 Jbeta reverse primers. Results and caveats for the whole study, not just this receptor: Shared TCR sequences between patients were less evident than in mice, which may be partly attributable to HLA diversity in the patient population. Higher clonality and more expanded CD8+ clones were observed in lesional scalp than in normal scalp, particularly in alopecia totalis/universalis, a finding suggestive of antigenic drive. Resident alphabeta T cells in normal human skin are also sequenced, complicating scalp TCR repertoire analysis, unlike mouse skin dominated by gammadelta T cells.

According to the study, the label for this sample's time point signals: baseline before oral tofacitinib. Lesional scalp punch biopsies and peripheral blood were collected from alopecia areata patients. After PBMCs were isolated by density centrifugation and stained for CD3, CD4 and CD8, a FACSAria was used to sort CD4+ and CD8+ T cells. The library was prepared using the immunoSEQ multiplex PCR assay. For TCR sequencing, RNA was extracted from every sample and reverse transcribed into cDNA to serve as template. SuperScript III was used to make first-strand cDNA, primed with a 2:1 mix of oligo-dT and random hexamers. A synthetic immune receptor repertoire was used to measure amplification bias, and any remaining bias was corrected computationally. The paper's processing steps were these. Raw reads were preprocessed for error removal, and CDR3 was defined according to IMGT conventions as running from the conserved cysteine to phenylalanine. Clonality was computed as 1 minus the Shannon entropy, with the entropy normalized by log2 of the number of productive unique TCRs. Whether each scalp clone was CD4 or CD8 was inferred by checking scalp TCRbeta sequences against the CD4 and CD8 repertoires from sorted blood. Drawn from immuneACCESS, this table holds only the in-frame rearrangements with V and J called that TCRdb kept. Clones are partly lost; checked studies trace under half to an unresolved V gene and leave the rest unexplained. V, J and clone size are taken as reported in that table, and D and trimming were inferred from the DNA itself. Within this sample are some 170,000 clones, with approximately 62% of them counted one time only. Over 1.5% of the sample belongs to the ten largest clones.

This specimen consisted of CD4+ T cells sorted from blood, obtained at week 0. The source of this sequence is a human donor with alopecia areata. The chain uses TRBV29-1 and TRBJ1-2; 8 nucleotides in the junction match TRBD1. The base sequence is TGCAGCTCATGGACAGGGAACTATGGCTACACCTTC. It translates as CSSWTGNYGYTF.